What follows are 2 T cell receptor beta chains derived from one specimen sequenced in a study of cytotoxic CD8 clonotypes in ibrutinib-treated CLL. TCRdb's copy holds only in-frame clones and misses some; the assay was immunoSEQ multiplex PCR. The sample contains 250,000 to 350,000 clones, approximately 79% of which appear only once. The source material was PBMCs, sampled at disease progression, from a patient treated with ibrutinib. Every receptor here comes from a human donor with chronic lymphocytic leukemia.

The chain couples TRBV5-1 to TRBJ2-1; TRBD2 aligns across 7 bases. Germline V gene data show CDR1 as SGHRS and CDR2 as YFSETQ. With 1 base clipped from V and 7 bases from J, the junction kept 5 bases outside the gene matches. CDR3 length: 14 residues. The DNA for the CDR3 is TGCGCCAGCAGCTTGTGGGACTACCTGAATGAGCAGTTCTTC. This gives the protein CASSLWDYLNEQFF.

This chain joins TRBV9 and TRBJ1-2; D unclear. This CDR3 spans 15 amino acids. Deletions cut 3 bases from V and 0 bases from J, with 12 bases between. Germline assignment: CDR1 SGDLS and CDR2 YYNGEE. Here the CDR3 reads CASSAGLITNYGYTF. DNA for the CDR3: TGTGCCAGCAGCGCCGGACTTATTACTAACTATGGCTACACCTTC.